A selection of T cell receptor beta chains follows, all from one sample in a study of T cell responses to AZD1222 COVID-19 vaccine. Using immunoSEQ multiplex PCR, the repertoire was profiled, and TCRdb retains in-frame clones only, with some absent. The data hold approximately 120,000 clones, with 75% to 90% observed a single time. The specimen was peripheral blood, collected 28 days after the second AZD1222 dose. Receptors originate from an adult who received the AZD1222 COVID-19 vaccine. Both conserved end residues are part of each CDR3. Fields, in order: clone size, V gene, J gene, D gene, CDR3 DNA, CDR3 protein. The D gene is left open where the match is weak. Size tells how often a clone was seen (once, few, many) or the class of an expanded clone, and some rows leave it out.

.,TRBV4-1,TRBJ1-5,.,TGCGCCAGCAGCCAAGATCGCCTTTTGGGGGGACTGCCAGTTTATAGCAATCAGCCCCAGCATTTT,CASSQDRLLGGLPVYSNQPQHF
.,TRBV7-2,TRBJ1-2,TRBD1,TGTGCCAGCAGCCAAAAACAGGGGTTGGACTATGGCTACACCTTC,CASSQKQGLDYGYTF
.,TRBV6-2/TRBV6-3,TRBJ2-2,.,TGTGCCAGCAGTTACTCGAGTGGCACAACCGGGGAGCTGTTTTTT,CASSYSSGTTGELFF
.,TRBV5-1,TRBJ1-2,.,TGCGCCAGCAGCTTGGGTGGGGTCGGTGGCTACACCTTC,CASSLGGVGGYTF
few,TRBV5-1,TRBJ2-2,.,TGCGCCAGCAGCTGGGCCCAGACCGGGGAGCTGTTTTTT,CASSWAQTGELFF
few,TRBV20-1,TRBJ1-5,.,TGCAGTGCGAGTCCCGGGGGTAGGAGCAATCAGCCCCAGCATTTT,CSASPGGRSNQPQHF
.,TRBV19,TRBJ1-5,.,TGTGCCAGTAGTATAGCAGGGGTCGGAGGGGAGGCCCAGCATTTT,CASSIAGVGGEAQHF
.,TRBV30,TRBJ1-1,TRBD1,TGTGCCTTGACAGGGGGCATCACTGAAGCTTTCTTT,CALTGGITEAFF
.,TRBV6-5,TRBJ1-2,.,TGTGCCAGCAGCCGCGCCGAGGGAGCCTATGGCTACACCTTC,CASSRAEGAYGYTF
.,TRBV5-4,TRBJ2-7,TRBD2,TGTGCCAGCAGCTGGATTGGGACTATCTCCTACGAGCAGTACTTC,CASSWIGTISYEQYF
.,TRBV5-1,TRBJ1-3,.,TGCGCCAGCAGCCCAGGCGTAGGGTTTCTTGACACCATATATTTT,CASSPGVGFLDTIYF
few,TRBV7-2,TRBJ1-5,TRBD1,TGTGCCAGCAGCCAGGCGACAGGGGTCGGTCAGCCCCAGCATTTT,CASSQATGVGQPQHF
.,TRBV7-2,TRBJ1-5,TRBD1,TGTGCCAGCAGCAAGATTGACAGGGGGCGTCAGCCCCAGCATTTT,CASSKIDRGRQPQHF
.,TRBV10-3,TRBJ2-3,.,TGTGCCCTCCGGGATAGCACGGCGGGAGATACGCAGTATTTT,CALRDSTAGDTQYF
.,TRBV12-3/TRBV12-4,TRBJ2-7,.,TGTGCCAGCAGAAGCGCCTACGAGCAGTACTTC,CASRSAYEQYF
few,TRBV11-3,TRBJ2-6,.,TGTGCCAGCAGCCCTGCAGAGGATGGGGCCAACGTCCTGACTTTC,CASSPAEDGANVLTF